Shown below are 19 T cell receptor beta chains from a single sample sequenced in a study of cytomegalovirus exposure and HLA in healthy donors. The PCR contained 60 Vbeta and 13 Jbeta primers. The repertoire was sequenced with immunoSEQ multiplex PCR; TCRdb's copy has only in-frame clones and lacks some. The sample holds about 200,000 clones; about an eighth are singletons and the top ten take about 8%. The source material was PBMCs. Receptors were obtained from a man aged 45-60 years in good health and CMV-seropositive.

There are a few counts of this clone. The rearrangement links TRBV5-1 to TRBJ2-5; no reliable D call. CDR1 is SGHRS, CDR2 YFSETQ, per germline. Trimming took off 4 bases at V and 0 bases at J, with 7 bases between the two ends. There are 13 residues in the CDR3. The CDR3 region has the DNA TGCGCCAGCAGCGAACAGAACCAAGAGACCCAGTACTTC. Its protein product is CASSEQNQETQYF.

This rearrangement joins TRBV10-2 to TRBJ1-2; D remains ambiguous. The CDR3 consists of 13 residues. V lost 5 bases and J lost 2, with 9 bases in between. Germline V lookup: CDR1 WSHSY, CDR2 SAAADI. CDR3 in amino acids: CASSKLQNYGYTF. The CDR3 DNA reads TGCGCCAGCAGTAAACTCCAAAACTATGGCTACACCTTC.

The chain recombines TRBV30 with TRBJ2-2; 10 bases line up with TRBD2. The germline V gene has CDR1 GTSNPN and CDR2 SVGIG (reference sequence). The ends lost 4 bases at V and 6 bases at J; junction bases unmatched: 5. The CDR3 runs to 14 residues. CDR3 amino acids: CAWMGAGGPGELFF. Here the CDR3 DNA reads TGTGCCTGGATGGGAGCGGGGGGGCCCGGGGAGCTGTTTTTT. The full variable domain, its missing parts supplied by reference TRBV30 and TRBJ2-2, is SQTIHQWPATLVQPVGSPLSLECTVEGTSNPNLYWYRQAAGRGLQLLFYSVGIGQISSEVPQNLSASRPQDRQFILSSKKLLLSDSGFYLCAWMGAGGPGELFFGEGSRLTVL.

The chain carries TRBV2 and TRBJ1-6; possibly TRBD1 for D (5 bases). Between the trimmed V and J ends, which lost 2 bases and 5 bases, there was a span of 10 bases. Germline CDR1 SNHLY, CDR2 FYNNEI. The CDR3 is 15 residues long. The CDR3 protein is CASSESGVHNSPLHF. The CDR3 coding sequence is TGTGCCAGCAGTGAATCGGGGGTTCATAATTCACCCCTCCACTTT.

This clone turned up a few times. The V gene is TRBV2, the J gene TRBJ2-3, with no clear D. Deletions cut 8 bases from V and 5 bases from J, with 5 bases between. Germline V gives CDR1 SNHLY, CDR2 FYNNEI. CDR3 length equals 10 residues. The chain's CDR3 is CASEVDTQYF. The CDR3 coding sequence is TGTGCCAGCGAGGTAGATACGCAGTATTTT.

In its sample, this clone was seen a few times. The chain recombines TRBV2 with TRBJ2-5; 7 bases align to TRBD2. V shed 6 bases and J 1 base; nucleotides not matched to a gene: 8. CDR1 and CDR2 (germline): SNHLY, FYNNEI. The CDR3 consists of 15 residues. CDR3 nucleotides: TGTGCCAGCAGCCCGACTAGCAACCCCCAAGAGACCCAGTACTTC. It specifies CASSPTSNPQETQYF. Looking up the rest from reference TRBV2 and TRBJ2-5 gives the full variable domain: EPEVTQTPSHQVTQMGQEVILRCVPISNHLYFYWYRQILGQKVEFLVSFYNNEISEKSEIFDDQFSVERPDGSNFTLKIRSTKLEDSAMYFCASSPTSNPQETQYFGPGTRLLVL.

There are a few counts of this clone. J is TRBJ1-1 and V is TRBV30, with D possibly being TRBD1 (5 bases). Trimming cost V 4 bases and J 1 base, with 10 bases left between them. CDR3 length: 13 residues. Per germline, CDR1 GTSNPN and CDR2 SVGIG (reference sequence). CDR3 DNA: TGTGCCTGGAAGAAGACAGAGAACACTGAAGCTTTCTTT. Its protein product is CAWKKTENTEAFF.

The CDR3 sequence is CASSLTGSPGNSPLHF. CDR3 DNA: TGTGCCAGCAGCTTAACCGGCTCCCCAGGAAATTCACCCCTCCACTTT. The chain has TRBV7-9 and TRBJ1-6; no firm D call. CDR3 length equals 16 residues. CDR1 is SEHNR, CDR2 FQNEAQ, per germline (reference sequence). V lost 2 bases and J 7 bases, leaving 15 bases between the germline ends.

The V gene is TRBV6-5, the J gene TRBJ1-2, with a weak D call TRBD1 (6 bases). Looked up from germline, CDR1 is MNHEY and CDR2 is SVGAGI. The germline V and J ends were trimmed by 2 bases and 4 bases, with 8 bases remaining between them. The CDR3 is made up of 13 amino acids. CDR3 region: CASSYRGTYGYTF. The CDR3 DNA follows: TGTGCCAGCAGTTACAGGGGGACCTATGGCTACACCTTC.

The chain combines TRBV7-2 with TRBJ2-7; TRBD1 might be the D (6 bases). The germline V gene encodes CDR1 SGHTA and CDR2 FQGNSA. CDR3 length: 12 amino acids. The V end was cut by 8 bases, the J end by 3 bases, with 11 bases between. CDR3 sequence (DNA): TGTGCCAGCGGGACAAGAATCTACGAGCAGTACTTC. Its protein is CASGTRIYEQYF.

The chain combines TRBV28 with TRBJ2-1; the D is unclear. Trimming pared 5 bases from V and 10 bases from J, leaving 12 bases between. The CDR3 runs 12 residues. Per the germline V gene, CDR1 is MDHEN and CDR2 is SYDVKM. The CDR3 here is CASSAAPPEQFF. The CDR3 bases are TGTGCCAGCAGTGCGGCCCCCCCGGAGCAGTTCTTC.

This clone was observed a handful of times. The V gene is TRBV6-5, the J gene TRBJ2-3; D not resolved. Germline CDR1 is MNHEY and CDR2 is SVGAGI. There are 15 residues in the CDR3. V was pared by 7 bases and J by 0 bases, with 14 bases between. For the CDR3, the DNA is TGTGCCAGCAAGCCGATGCGAACTAGCACAGATACGCAGTATTTT. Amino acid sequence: CASKPMRTSTDTQYF.

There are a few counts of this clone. CDR3 in amino acids: CASSFGTATYEQYF. The CDR3 DNA follows: TGTGCCAGCAGCTTCGGGACAGCAACCTACGAGCAGTACTTC. The chain carries TRBV6-1 and TRBJ2-7; 7 nucleotides line up with TRBD1. V was pared by 6 bases and J by 2 bases, with 7 bases of the junction left unmatched. The germline V gene has CDR1 MNHNS and CDR2 SASEGT. The CDR3 has 14 amino acids.

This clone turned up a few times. The CDR3, as DNA: TGCGCCAGCAGCCCCAGACGGGGAGCCTACAATGAGCAGTTCTTC. This translates into CASSPRRGAYNEQFF. The V and J genes are TRBV5-1 and TRBJ2-1, with D possibly matching TRBD2 (5 bases). This CDR3 has 15 amino acids. The V and J ends lost 4 bases and 2 bases respectively, with 13 bases between them. Germline V CDR1 and CDR2: SGHRS, YFSETQ.

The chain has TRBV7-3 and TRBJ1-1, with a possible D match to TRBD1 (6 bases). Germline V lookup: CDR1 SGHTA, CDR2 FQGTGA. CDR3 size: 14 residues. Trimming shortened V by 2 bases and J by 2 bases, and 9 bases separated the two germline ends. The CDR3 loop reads CASSLGDINTEAFF. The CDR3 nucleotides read TGTGCCAGCAGCTTAGGGGACATAAACACTGAAGCTTTCTTT.

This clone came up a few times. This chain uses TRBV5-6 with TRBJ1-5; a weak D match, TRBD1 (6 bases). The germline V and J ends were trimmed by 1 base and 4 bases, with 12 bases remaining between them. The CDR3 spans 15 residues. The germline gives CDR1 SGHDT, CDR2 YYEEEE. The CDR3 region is CASSLTPGQNQPQHF. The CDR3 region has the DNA TGTGCCAGCAGCTTGACACCGGGACAAAATCAGCCCCAGCATTTT.

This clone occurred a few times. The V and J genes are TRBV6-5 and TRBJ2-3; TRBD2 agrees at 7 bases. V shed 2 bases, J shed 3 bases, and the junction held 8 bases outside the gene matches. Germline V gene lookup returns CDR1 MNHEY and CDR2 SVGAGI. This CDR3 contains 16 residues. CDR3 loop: CASSYGQSGVTDTQYF. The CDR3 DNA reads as TGTGCCAGCAGTTACGGTCAGAGCGGGGTAACAGATACGCAGTATTTT.

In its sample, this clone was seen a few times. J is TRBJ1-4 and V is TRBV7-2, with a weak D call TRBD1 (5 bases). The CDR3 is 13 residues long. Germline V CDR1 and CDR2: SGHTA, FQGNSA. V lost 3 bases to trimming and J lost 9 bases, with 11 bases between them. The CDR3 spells CASSFQGAKKLFF. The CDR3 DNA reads TGTGCCAGCAGCTTTCAAGGGGCCAAAAAACTGTTTTTT.

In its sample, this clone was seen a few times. The CDR3 coding sequence is TGTGCCAGCAGTTTCGGGACTAGCGGCGTGCTATTTCAGGGCGAGCAGTACGTC. It is translated as CASSFGTSGVLFQGEQYV. The gene calls are TRBV28 and TRBJ2-7, with 11 bases matching TRBD2. After removal of 3 bases from V and 6 bases from J, the junction contained 16 bases not matched to a gene. Germline CDR1 reads MDHEN; CDR2 reads SYDVKM. This CDR3 comprises 18 residues.